This passage covers 30 T cell receptor beta chains from one sample sequenced in a study of breast tumors, draining lymph nodes, adjacent tissues. TCRdb reprocessed the multiplex PCR reads via MiXCR and lists one record per CDR3 protein. Here the sample spans over 130,000 distinct CDR3 sequences, roughly 33% being singletons. Samples came from axillary lymph nodes draining the breast cancer. Sequencing was performed on axillary lymph node tissue. These TCRs come from a female donor with breast cancer. Some clones in this sample may be carry-over from other donors' samples.

The CDR3 nucleotides are TGTGCCAGTAGCGGGGGGCCGGAGGCGACCCAGTACTTC. Translated: CASSGGPEATQYF. The rearrangement links TRBV19 to TRBJ2-5; D is perhaps TRBD2 (7 bases). Per germline, CDR1 LNHDA and CDR2 SQIVND (reference sequence). The CDR3 spans 13 residues. With 6 bases removed from V and 7 bases from J, the gap between germline ends came to 15 bases.

This clonotype was seen repeatedly, ten times or more. The chain employs TRBV7-3 and TRBJ1-5; D gene uncertain. The V gene lost 2 bases and the J gene lost 7 bases, with 12 bases spanning the gap. CDR1 and CDR2 (germline): SGHTA, FQGTGA. The CDR3 is 14 residues long. Here the CDR3 reads CASSLGYVRQPQHF. The DNA of the CDR3 is TGTGCCAGCAGCTTAGGGTACGTGAGACAGCCCCAGCATTTT.

This clonotype has a count of ten or more. Here the CDR3 reads CANRVLSGTSYNEQFF. The CDR3 DNA reads as TGTGCCAACAGAGTCCTTTCCGGGACCTCCTACAATGAGCAGTTCTTC. The V call is TRBV2, the J call TRBJ2-1; D may be TRBD1 or TRBD2 (5 bases each). The germline CDR1 and CDR2 sequences are SNHLY and FYNNEI. Trimming removed 10 bases from V and 0 bases from J, with 19 bases in between. The CDR3 is made up of 16 amino acids.

This clonotype occurred many times. This chain joins TRBV6-1 and TRBJ2-2; D ambiguous. From germline, CDR1 is MNHNS and CDR2 SASEGT. This CDR3 has 13 residues. V dropped 8 bases and J dropped 0 bases, with 7 bases sitting between them. In DNA form, the CDR3 reads TGTGCCAGCTTTTTTACGAACACCGGGGAGCTGTTTTTT. Residues: CASFFTNTGELFF.

This clonotype has a single count. Since no conserved phenylalanine or tryptophan closes the CDR3, a read error is the likely cause. It is unclear where the CDR3 begins or ends on the DNA, so no DNA is shown, and the CDR3 is as TCRdb lists it. The chain links TRBV19 to TRBJ2-6. The CDR3 contains 14 residues when both ends are counted. From germline, CDR1 is LNHDA and CDR2 SQIVND (reference sequence). CDR3 amino acids: CASSANSGANVLNC.

This clonotype showed up just a few times. In DNA form, the CDR3 reads TGTGCCAGCAGGCGCTACGGGGTCGCGGGCACCGGGGAGCTGTTTTTT. Amino acids: CASRRYGVAGTGELFF. The V and J genes are TRBV6-5 and TRBJ2-2; TRBD2 is a possible D gene (5 bases). Germline CDR1 is MNHEY and CDR2 is SVGAGI. CDR3 length: 16 amino acids. The V gene lost 6 bases and the J gene lost 4 bases, with 18 bases spanning the gap.

This clonotype was detected ten times or more. V usage is TRBV5-6 and J usage is TRBJ2-3; D is ambiguous. Trimming stripped 1 base from V and 2 bases from J, with 8 bases between. This CDR3 comprises 14 residues. Per the germline V gene, CDR1 is SGHDT and CDR2 is YYEEEE. For the CDR3, the DNA is TGTGCCAGCAGCTTGTTAGGGAACACAGATACGCAGTATTTT. This encodes CASSLLGNTDTQYF.

This clonotype was seen at least ten times. The chain combines TRBV15 with TRBJ2-1; possible D gene TRBD2, 6 bases. This CDR3 comprises 14 residues. Trimming pared 9 bases from V and 1 base from J, leaving 13 bases between. The germline V gene has CDR1 LNHNV and CDR2 YYDKDF (reference sequence). The CDR3 nucleotides are TGTGCCACGGGGGGAGGCGGATCCTACAATGAGCAGTTCTTC. Translation: CATGGGGSYNEQFF.

There are many counts of this clonotype. The V and J genes are TRBV19 and TRBJ2-5; 8 bases are a match to TRBD2. Germline V gene lookup returns CDR1 LNHDA and CDR2 SQIVND (reference sequence). V was clipped by 5 bases and J by 5 bases; unmatched bases: 7. This CDR3 is 14 amino acids long. The CDR3 bases are TGTGCCAGTAGTCGGGGGGGTTTTTGGGAGACCCAGTACTTC. Its translation is CASSRGGFWETQYF.

The gene calls are TRBV20-1 and TRBJ1-1, with unresolved D. V lost 4 bases, J lost 10 bases, and 16 bases lay in between. Per the germline V gene, CDR1 is DFQATT and CDR2 is SNEGSKA (reference sequence). The CDR3 is made up of 12 amino acids. The CDR3 here is CSATTPSVVAFF. DNA of the CDR3: TGCAGTGCTACTACCCCCTCCGTGGTAGCTTTCTTT.

The rearrangement links TRBV7-7 to TRBJ1-6; maybe TRBD1 (5 bases). Looked up from germline, CDR1 is SSHAT and CDR2 is FNYEAQ (reference sequence). This CDR3 spans 15 amino acids. Written as DNA, the CDR3 is TGTGCTAGACGCCAAAGGGCAAACAGGCTTTCACCCCTCCACTTT. It is translated as CARRQRANRLSPLHF.

As for this clonotype: This CDR3 is missing its conserved last phenylalanine or tryptophan, likely due to a read error. No DNA is shown, since the ends of the CDR3 on it are uncertain; the CDR3 is the one TCRdb lists. V and J are TRBV20-1 and TRBJ2-5; no check of the table's D call, TRBD1, against the DNA was made. Germline CDR1 is DFQATT and CDR2 is SNEGSKA (reference sequence). The CDR3 is made up of 11 amino acids, end residues included. The CDR3: CSAKDGEHLNY.

There are many counts of this clonotype. V usage is TRBV7-3 and J usage is TRBJ1-6; D not certain. CDR3 size: 13 residues. From germline, CDR1 is SGHTA and CDR2 FQGTGA. The V end lost 2 bases, the J end lost 6 bases, and 5 bases lay between the germline ends. CDR3 loop: CASSLEANSPLHF. Here the CDR3 DNA reads TGTGCCAGCAGCTTAGAGGCTAATTCACCCCTCCACTTT.

This clonotype was picked up many times. This chain uses TRBV12-3 or TRBV12-4 with TRBJ2-7; the match to TRBD1 covers 7 bases. J was trimmed by 0 bases and V by 7 bases; bases with no gene match: 6. The CDR3 is 14 residues long. The CDR3 reads CASTDRDSSYEQYF. The CDR3 DNA is TGTGCCAGCACCGACCGGGACAGCTCCTACGAGCAGTACTTC.

There are many counts of this clonotype. The chain uses TRBV5-6 and TRBJ1-6; D may be TRBD1 (5 bases). Germline loops: CDR1 SGHDT, CDR2 YYEEEE. The CDR3 has 15 residues. Trimming stripped 4 bases from V and 5 bases from J, with 13 bases between. DNA for the CDR3: TGTGCCAGCAGCCACGCGGGACGCAATAATTCACCCCTCCACTTT. Protein: CASSHAGRNNSPLHF.

This clonotype has ten or more counts. J is TRBJ2-3 and V is TRBV29-1; 8 positions agree with TRBD2. Trimming took 6 bases from V and 2 from J; bases not matched to a gene: 16. Germline V CDR1 and CDR2: SQVTM, ANQGSEA. This CDR3 contains 17 residues. The CDR3 DNA is TGCAGCGTGAAAGGGATAAGACTAGCGAGAAACACAGATACGCAGTATTTT. It translates to CSVKGIRLARNTDTQYF.

The chain joins TRBV6-2 or TRBV6-3 to TRBJ2-3; D unresolved. Germline CDR1 reads MNHEY; CDR2 reads SVGEGT. V was cut by 1 base and J by 1 base, with 6 bases left in between. There are 14 residues in the CDR3. CDR3 sequence: CASSYFSGTDTQYF. DNA of the CDR3: TGTGCCAGCAGTTACTTCTCCGGCACAGATACGCAGTATTTT.

The chain recombines TRBV6-6 with TRBJ2-1; weak D call: TRBD2 (6 bases). Germline values: CDR1 MNHNY, CDR2 SVGAGI (reference sequence). Between the trimmed V and J ends, which lost 8 bases and 10 bases, there was a span of 15 bases. This CDR3 has 12 amino acids. CDR3 in amino acids: CASAAGTGEQFF. Here the CDR3 DNA reads TGTGCCAGCGCTGCAGGGACTGGCGAGCAGTTCTTC.

This clonotype was counted at least ten times. The chain has TRBV7-3 and TRBJ1-2; possibly TRBD1 for D (6 bases). CDR3 length equals 14 residues. The germline gives CDR1 SGHTA, CDR2 FQGTGA. Between the trimmed V and J ends, which lost 6 bases and 4 bases, there was a span of 15 bases. The CDR3 loop reads CASSSRTEFYGYTF. The CDR3 DNA reads TGTGCCAGCAGTTCACGGACAGAGTTCTATGGCTACACCTTC.

This clonotype was seen at least ten times. The rearrangement uses TRBV5-1 and TRBJ1-6; D is ambiguous. CDR3 size: 15 residues. V was pared by 0 bases and J by 14 bases, with 18 bases between. CDR1 and CDR2 from the germline V gene are SGHRS and YFSETQ. The CDR3 DNA reads TGCGCCAGCAGCTTGGGGTCGTCAGGAGGTGGTACCCTCCACTTT. Amino acids: CASSLGSSGGGTLHF.

This clonotype was counted many times. This chain joins TRBV20-1 and TRBJ2-3, with a possible D match to TRBD1 (5 bases). This CDR3 comprises 14 residues. Germline V lookup: CDR1 DFQATT, CDR2 SNEGSKA (reference sequence). The V end was cut by 6 bases, the J end by 0 bases, with 13 bases between. CDR3 bases: TGCAGTGCCCAGCCCAGGGCTAGCACAGATACGCAGTATTTT. Translation: CSAQPRASTDTQYF.

This clonotype has ten or more counts. The V gene is TRBV28, the J gene TRBJ1-6; D call uncertain. Germline CDR1 and CDR2: MDHEN and SYDVKM. Trimming cost V 7 bases and J 9 bases, with 22 bases left between them. The CDR3 spans 16 residues. This CDR3 is CASIPGFGRGGSPLHF. As DNA, the CDR3 is TGTGCCAGCATCCCCGGGTTTGGCCGGGGTGGTTCACCCCTCCACTTT.

This clonotype was counted ten times or more. This chain connects TRBV5-5 to TRBJ1-3; D not resolved. CDR3 length: 15 amino acids. The germline gives CDR1 SGHKS, CDR2 YYEKEE (reference sequence). Trimming took 0 bases from V and 0 from J, leaving 7 bases between them. The CDR3 DNA reads TGTGCCAGCAGCTTGGCCGGCGTCTCTGGAAACACCATATATTTT. Translation gives CASSLAGVSGNTIYF.

This clonotype was found many times. An end of the junction does not agree with germline; a read error may underlie this. The rearrangement joins TRBV19 to TRBJ1-2; weak D call: TRBD1 (5 bases). From germline, CDR1 is LNHDA and CDR2 SQIVND (reference sequence). This CDR3 has 15 residues. CDR3 region: CASTIQGAGGVGYTF. In DNA form, the CDR3 reads TGTGCCAGTACTATACAAGGGGCAGGAGGGGTTGGCTACACCTTC.

This clonotype was picked up many times. The chain recombines TRBV5-8 with TRBJ1-2; no clear D gene. Germline V gene sequence: CDR1 SGHTS, CDR2 YDEGEE. V lost 1 base and J 2 bases, leaving 12 bases between the germline ends. This CDR3 has 15 amino acids. The chain's CDR3 is CASSLRGGKNYGYTF. In DNA, the CDR3 is TGTGCCAGCAGCTTGCGGGGTGGGAAAAACTATGGCTACACCTTC. The variable domain in full, completed from reference TRBV5-8 and TRBJ1-2, reads EAGVTQSPTHLIKTRGQQATLRCSPISGHTSVYWYQQALGLGLQFLLWYDEGEERNRGNFPPRFSGRQFPNYSSELNVNALELEDSALYLCASSLRGGKNYGYTFGSGTRLTVV.

To note about this clonotype: A clone one base away is much larger, so this may be a read error. The rearrangement joins TRBV9 to TRBJ2-7; no clear D. Germline values: CDR1 SGDLS, CDR2 YYNGEE. The CDR3 totals 14 residues. Trimming took off 3 bases at V and 6 bases at J, with 16 bases between the two ends. The CDR3 region is CASSEARASSEQYF. The CDR3 region has the DNA TGTGCCAGCAGCGAGGCAAGGGCCTCTTCCGAGCAGTACTTC.

This clonotype was observed many times. This could be a read error, since a much larger clone is one nucleotide away. The chain couples TRBV29-1 to TRBJ2-7; 7 nucleotides align to TRBD2. Germline V CDR1 and CDR2: SQVTM, ANQGSEA. The CDR3 covers 14 residues. The CDR3 DNA is TGCGGCGCTTATTACCGGGAGGAACCCTTCGAGCAGTACTTC. Protein product: CGAYYREEPFEQYF.

This clonotype was seen a few times. The V gene is TRBV15, the J gene TRBJ1-1, with D perhaps matching TRBD1 (6 bases). The CDR3 contains 14 residues. Per germline, CDR1 LNHNV and CDR2 YYDKDF (reference sequence). V lost 0 bases and J lost 4, with 9 bases in between. CDR3 residues: CATSRDIGGTEAFF. The CDR3 nucleotides read TGTGCCACCAGCAGAGATATAGGGGGCACTGAAGCTTTCTTT.

This clonotype showed up many times. The genes are TRBV9 and TRBJ1-3; D possibly corresponds to TRBD1 (6 bases). V gave up 3 bases and J gave up 3 bases, with 10 bases separating them. The CDR3 length is 14 residues. CDR1 and CDR2 (germline): SGDLS, YYNGEE. The CDR3 spells CASSGGAYGNTIYF. The CDR3 DNA reads TGTGCCAGCAGCGGGGGGGCATATGGAAACACCATATATTTT.

The sample holds many counts of this clonotype. This rearrangement joins TRBV20-1 to TRBJ2-7; 10 nucleotides agree with TRBD2. CDR1 DFQATT and CDR2 SNEGSKA come from the germline V gene (reference sequence). This CDR3 is 13 amino acids long. V shed 6 bases, J shed 5 bases, and the junction held 7 bases outside the gene matches. DNA for the CDR3: TGCAGTGCCTTTAGCGGGGGGTCCCACGAGCAGTACTTC. Its translation is CSAFSGGSHEQYF.